Below are 19 T cell receptor beta chains sequenced from a single sample in a study of PD-L1 blockade in urothelial cancer. The time point denotes: peripheral blood 6 weeks after treatment start. Clones were read by immunoSEQ multiplex PCR, and TCRdb kept only the in-frame ones, dropping some. The sample holds about 36,000 clones, more than 80% seen once. The specimen was PBMCs, collected around atezolizumab (anti-PD-L1) treatment. These receptors came from a man aged 35 to 55 with urothelial cancer.

The CDR3 DNA sequence: TGTGCCACCAAGTGGGACAGGGGGTACACTGAAGCTTTCTTT. It encodes CATKWDRGYTEAFF. The rearrangement joins TRBV15 to TRBJ1-1, with 11 bases aligning to TRBD1. V dropped 7 bases and J dropped 3; count of bases not matched to a gene: 4. Per germline, CDR1 LNHNV and CDR2 YYDKDF (reference sequence). The CDR3 length is 14 residues.

V is TRBV6-1 and J is TRBJ1-4, with TRBD1 matching 8 bases. Germline V gene sequence: CDR1 MNHNS, CDR2 SASEGT. Trimming cost V 9 bases and J 7 bases; bases outside gene matches: 10. CDR3 length: 14 amino acids. The CDR3 reads CASKTGTGFEKLFF. CDR3 DNA: TGTGCCAGTAAGACCGGGACAGGATTTGAAAAACTGTTTTTT.

The V gene is TRBV28, the J gene TRBJ2-1; D gene uncertain. Germline CDR1 reads MDHEN; CDR2 reads SYDVKM. V lost 5 bases and J lost 9, with 14 bases in between. This CDR3 is built from 13 residues. The CDR3 nucleotides are TGTGCCAGCAGTGAAGACTCATTTGGTGAGCAGTTCTTC. Protein: CASSEDSFGEQFF.

The rearrangement uses TRBV30 and TRBJ1-2, with TRBD1 matching 8 bases. In germline, CDR1 is GTSNPN, CDR2 SVGIG (reference sequence). The ends lost 5 bases at V and 0 bases at J; junction bases unmatched: 2. The CDR3 runs 13 residues. The CDR3 DNA reads as TGTGCCTGGGGACAGGGAGCTAACTATGGCTACACCTTC. Translation: CAWGQGANYGYTF. The full variable domain, completed using reference TRBV30 and TRBJ1-2, is SQTIHQWPATLVQPVGSPLSLECTVEGTSNPNLYWYRQAAGRGLQLLFYSVGIGQISSEVPQNLSASRPQDRQFILSSKKLLLSDSGFYLCAWGQGANYGYTFGSGTRLTVV.

The V call is TRBV7-2, the J call TRBJ1-3; D possibly corresponds to TRBD1 (5 bases). The V end was cut by 5 bases, the J end by 3 bases, with 14 bases between. The CDR3 loop spans 15 amino acids. Germline values: CDR1 SGHTA, CDR2 FQGNSA. The CDR3 loop reads CASSLGGFSGNTIYF. For the CDR3, the DNA is TGTGCCAGCAGCCTCGGGGGGTTTAGTGGAAACACCATATATTTT.

J is TRBJ2-3 and V is TRBV6-6; TRBD1 matches at 7 bases. This CDR3 has 15 residues. The V gene end was trimmed by 8 bases and the J gene end by 0 bases; junction bases not matched to a gene: 8. CDR1 and CDR2 from the germline V gene are MNHNY and SVGAGI (reference sequence). As DNA, the CDR3 is TGTGCCAGCCAACTCAACAGGGGAAGCACAGATACGCAGTATTTT. This encodes CASQLNRGSTDTQYF.

The chain combines TRBV10-2 with TRBJ2-7; 16 bases line up with TRBD2. Trimming took 2 bases from V and 7 from J; bases not matched to a gene: 2. CDR3 length: 15 residues. Germline V gene lookup returns CDR1 WSHSY and CDR2 SAAADI. This CDR3 reads CASSEGTSGRVEQYF. CDR3 sequence (DNA): TGCGCCAGCAGTGAGGGGACTAGCGGGAGGGTGGAGCAGTACTTC.

J is TRBJ1-1 and V is TRBV16; D uncertain. V lost 4 bases to trimming and J lost 3 bases, with 27 bases between them. CDR1 and CDR2 (germline): KGHSY, FQNENV. The CDR3 consists of 19 residues. The CDR3 DNA is TGTGCCAGCAGCCGACCTCTCCGACAAACGATTGGGTCGGACACTGAAGCTTTCTTT. It encodes CASSRPLRQTIGSDTEAFF.

The V gene is TRBV10-2, the J gene TRBJ2-1; 7 bases fit TRBD2. With V trimmed by 6 bases and J by 8 bases, 13 bases remained unmatched. Germline values: CDR1 WSHSY, CDR2 SAAADI. The CDR3 runs 15 residues. CDR3 loop: CASRSSGTEGYEQFF. The CDR3 region has the DNA TGCGCCAGCAGGTCGAGCGGGACCGAGGGCTATGAGCAGTTCTTC.

The chain has TRBV2 and TRBJ1-5; D gene ambiguous. With 7 bases removed from V and 5 bases from J, the gap between germline ends came to 9 bases. Per germline, CDR1 SNHLY and CDR2 FYNNEI. This CDR3 comprises 12 residues. CDR3 protein: CASKAEDQPQHF. The CDR3 DNA reads as TGTGCCAGCAAGGCCGAGGATCAGCCCCAGCATTTT. The full variable domain, in which reference TRBV2 and TRBJ1-5 provide the parts outside the CDR3, is EPEVTQTPSHQVTQMGQEVILRCVPISNHLYFYWYRQILGQKVEFLVSFYNNEISEKSEIFDDQFSVERPDGSNFTLKIRSTKLEDSAMYFCASKAEDQPQHFGDGTRLSIL.

J is TRBJ2-1 and V is TRBV6-6, with 8 bases that match TRBD1. The trim removed 4 bases at V and 2 bases at J, leaving 7 bases unmatched. This CDR3 contains 16 residues. Germline V gene sequence: CDR1 MNHNY, CDR2 SVGAGI (reference sequence). CDR3 DNA: TGTGCCAGCAGTTCTGTGGGGACAGGCGCCTACAATGAGCAGTTCTTC. Translating gives CASSSVGTGAYNEQFF.

The CDR3 coding sequence is TGTGCCAGCAGCTTAGGGGACTTCCTCCCTGAGCAGTTCTTC. Its translation is CASSLGDFLPEQFF. The rearrangement links TRBV11-1 to TRBJ2-1; D perhaps matches TRBD2 (6 bases). V lost 1 base and J 9 bases, leaving 13 bases between the germline ends. Germline assignment: CDR1 SGHAT and CDR2 FQDESV (reference sequence). The CDR3 is 14 residues long.

This sequence joins TRBV28 and TRBJ1-1, with 7 positions matching TRBD1. This CDR3 is built from 14 residues. Unmatched junction bases numbered 7, after V lost 5 bases and J lost 4 bases. Per the germline V gene, CDR1 is MDHEN and CDR2 is SYDVKM. This chain's CDR3 is CASSTQGGGTEAFF. CDR3 DNA: TGTGCCAGCAGTACTCAGGGGGGAGGCACTGAAGCTTTCTTT.

This chain connects TRBV4-1 to TRBJ2-1; 8 bases fit TRBD2. V gave up 0 bases and J gave up 5 bases; unmatched junction bases: 15. CDR3 size: 19 residues. CDR1 and CDR2 (germline): MGHRA, YSYEKL. The CDR3 DNA sequence: TGCGCCAGCAGCCAAGAGGTTAATATCGGGGGGGGTTGGAACAATGAGCAGTTCTTC. Translated: CASSQEVNIGGGWNNEQFF.

The rearrangement joins TRBV5-1 to TRBJ1-2; 7 bases match TRBD1. Germline CDR1 reads SGHRS; CDR2 reads YFSETQ. The V segment lost 4 bases and the J segment 4 bases; nucleotides outside the gene matches: 7. The CDR3 runs 14 residues. CDR3 bases: TGCGCCAGCAGCCCAAAACAGGGGAGCTATGGCTACACCTTC. Its translation: CASSPKQGSYGYTF.

This chain links TRBV6-5 with TRBJ1-2; 7 bases fit TRBD1. This CDR3 has 14 residues. Germline lookup yields CDR1 MNHEY and CDR2 SVGAGI. The V gene end was trimmed by 7 bases and the J gene end by 2 bases; junction bases not matched to a gene: 7. The CDR3: CASTKGAGNYGYTF. For the CDR3, the DNA is TGTGCCAGCACCAAGGGGGCAGGGAACTATGGCTACACCTTC.

The V call is TRBV6-6, the J call TRBJ2-1, with D possibly matching TRBD2 (5 bases). Trimming shortened V by 5 bases and J by 13 bases, and 12 bases separated the two germline ends. Germline V gene lookup returns CDR1 MNHNY and CDR2 SVGAGI (reference sequence). This CDR3 has 11 amino acids. The CDR3 region is CASSPGGEQFF. For the CDR3, the DNA is TGTGCCAGCAGTCCCGGAGGTGAACAGTTCTTC.

There are a few counts of this clone. This chain connects TRBV5-1 to TRBJ2-1; a weak D match, TRBD2 (6 bases). The length of the CDR3 is 14 residues. Trimming left V 2 bases short and J 8 bases short, with 14 bases between. The germline V gene encodes CDR1 SGHRS and CDR2 YFSETQ. The CDR3 loop is CASSFTGTVDEQFF. DNA for the CDR3: TGCGCCAGCAGCTTCACCGGGACTGTCGATGAGCAGTTCTTC.

V usage is TRBV4-2 and J usage is TRBJ2-1, with a tentative D call TRBD2 (6 bases). This CDR3 spans 13 amino acids. The V gene lost 4 bases and the J gene lost 8 bases, with 12 bases spanning the gap. Germline-derived CDR1 and CDR2 are LGHNA and YNFKEQ. The CDR3 loop reads CASSLYGEDEQFF. In DNA, the CDR3 is TGTGCCAGCAGCCTTTACGGGGAGGATGAGCAGTTCTTC.